One sample yielded the 16 T cell receptor beta chains listed below, sequenced in a study of response to subunit inactivated influenza vaccine (dated by TCRdb to the late 2010s). To prepare the library, RT-PCR was applied. The sequencer was an Illumina HiSeq 2500. TCRdb ran its own pipeline on the public reads, namely fastp trimming at Q25 and MiXCR clone calling, and kept in-frame beta chains. For every CDR3 protein sequence, its rows merge into one entry that carries the most common genes and DNA. The sample data list 650,000 or so distinct CDR3 sequences, and around 15% of these were observed just once. The top ten clonotypes cover roughly 7.6% of the sample. The specimen comprised PBMCs from blood, sampled roughly 2 weeks before vaccination. These receptors originate from a man aged 45 to 65 who received an inactivated influenza vaccine. Donor details come from another sample of the same person, matched by shared clones.

There are many counts of this clonotype. The J gene is TRBJ2-6, the V gene TRBV7-8; no reliable D call. CDR3 size: 12 residues. The ends were cut back, 8 bases at V and 0 bases at J, with 2 bases in the middle. The V gene's germline CDR1 is SGHVS and CDR2 FQNEAQ. CDR3 residues: CASVSGANVLTF. CDR3 DNA sequence: TGTGCCAGCGTCTCTGGGGCCAACGTCCTGACTTTC.

This clonotype was picked up a small number of times. The gene calls are TRBV24-1 and TRBJ2-1, with 13 nucleotides matching TRBD2. Trimming removed 5 bases from V and 7 bases from J; junction bases left unmatched: 10. The CDR3 consists of 17 residues. Germline V gene data show CDR1 as KGHDR and CDR2 as SFDVKD. CDR3 nucleotide sequence: TGTGCCACCAGTGCACACCTAGGACTAGCGGGGGAAAATGAGCAGTTCTTC. Its protein is CATSAHLGLAGENEQFF.

The V gene is TRBV20-1, the J gene TRBJ1-5; a possible D gene is TRBD1 (5 bases). CDR1 and CDR2 from the germline V gene are DFQATT and SNEGSKA (reference sequence). The ends were cut back, 5 bases at V and 7 bases at J, with 9 bases in the middle. This CDR3 has 11 residues. The CDR3 here is CSAQGGQPQHF. CDR3 coding DNA: TGCAGTGCTCAGGGTGGCCAGCCCCAGCATTTT.

V gene TRBV11-2 combines with J gene TRBJ1-1; 7 nucleotides agree with TRBD1. CDR1 SGHAT and CDR2 FQNNGV come from the germline V gene. This CDR3 has 13 residues. J lost 7 bases, V lost 5 bases, and 7 bases had no gene match. The CDR3 coding sequence is TGTGCCAGCAGCAACAGACAGGGAGGTGAAGCTTTCTTT. Its protein is CASSNRQGGEAFF.

This clonotype has a count of ten or more. The CDR3 protein is CASSFQGAGTEAFF. The CDR3 region has the DNA TGTGCCAGCAGCTTCCAGGGGGCTGGAACTGAAGCTTTCTTT. The V gene is TRBV12-3 or TRBV12-4, the J gene TRBJ1-1, with 8 bases identical to TRBD1. After removal of 6 bases from V and 5 bases from J, the junction contained 8 bases not matched to a gene. The CDR3 length is 14 residues.

The V and J genes are TRBV21-1 and TRBJ2-7; the DNA was not used to check the table's D call, TRBD1. TRBV21-1 is recorded as a pseudogene. This CDR3 has 18 amino acids. In DNA form, the CDR3 reads TGTGCCAGCAGCAAGGATGGACGGGCGAGGGGGCGATCCTACGAGCAGTACTTC. Residues: CASSKDGRARGRSYEQYF.

The gene calls are TRBV20-1 and TRBJ1-5, with TRBD1 matching over 7 bases. After removal of 0 bases from V and 2 bases from J, the junction contained 1 base not matched to a gene. The CDR3 extends over 14 amino acids. Germline assignment: CDR1 DFQATT and CDR2 SNEGSKA (reference sequence). The CDR3 loop reads CSARDDRGNQPQHF. DNA of the CDR3: TGCAGTGCTAGAGACGACAGGGGCAATCAGCCCCAGCATTTT.

There are a few counts of this clonotype. The CDR3 sequence: CSAREQVNQPQHF. The CDR3 nucleotides read TGCAGTGCTAGGGAGCAGGTGAATCAGCCCCAGCATTTT. The rearrangement uses TRBV20-1 and TRBJ1-5; D is undetermined. This CDR3 is 13 amino acids long. In germline, CDR1 is DFQATT, CDR2 SNEGSKA (reference sequence). Trimming removed 3 bases at V and 4 bases at J, with 10 bases between.

This clonotype has ten or more counts. V gene TRBV5-1 combines with J gene TRBJ2-5, with D tentatively TRBD1 or TRBD2 (5 bases each). Trimming left V 2 bases short and J 6 bases short, with 11 bases between. The CDR3 has 13 amino acids. The germline CDR1 and CDR2 sequences are SGHRS and YFSETQ. The CDR3 sequence: CASSFGQGQTQYF. The CDR3, as DNA: TGCGCCAGCAGCTTCGGGCAGGGACAGACCCAGTACTTC.

The chain joins TRBV20-1 to TRBJ2-5, with 9 bases that match TRBD2. Looked up from germline, CDR1 is DFQATT and CDR2 is SNEGSKA (reference sequence). V trimming: 1 base; J trimming: 4 bases; junction bases outside the gene matches: 16. CDR3 length: 18 residues. Here the CDR3 DNA reads TGCAGTGCTAGAGCGCTACCCTCTAGCGGGGTCATGAGAGAGACCCAGTACTTC. It specifies CSARALPSSGVMRETQYF.

The table lists this clonotype with a few counts. V and J are TRBV5-1 and TRBJ2-5; 11 bases agree with TRBD2. Germline-derived CDR1 and CDR2 are SGHRS and YFSETQ. Germline trimming cut 5 bases from V and 4 bases from J; bases unmatched to any gene: 7. This CDR3 has 15 residues. The CDR3 loop is CASRLLAGGLETQYF. DNA of the CDR3: TGCGCCAGCAGACTTTTAGCGGGAGGGTTAGAGACCCAGTACTTC. The whole variable domain, filled in from reference TRBV5-1 and TRBJ2-5, reads KAGVTQTPRYLIKTRGQQVTLSCSPISGHRSVSWYQQTPGQGLQFLFEYFSETQRNKGNFPGRFSGRQFSNSRSEMNVSTLELGDSALYLCASRLLAGGLETQYFGPGTRLLVL.

J is TRBJ2-1 and V is TRBV2, with D unclear. In germline, CDR1 is SNHLY, CDR2 FYNNEI. The V and J ends lost 4 bases and 12 bases respectively, with 19 bases between them. The CDR3 covers 14 residues. The CDR3, as DNA: TGTGCCAGCAGTGTTGGAAAGCCCGGTTTCGTGCAGTTCTTC. Translation: CASSVGKPGFVQFF.

The sample holds a few counts of this clonotype. The gene calls are TRBV12-3 or TRBV12-4 and TRBJ1-6; 7 nucleotides match TRBD1. V was clipped by 3 bases and J by 7 bases; unmatched bases: 3. The CDR3 covers 14 residues. CDR3 bases: TGTGCCAGCAGTTTTCGACAGGGAAATTCACCCCTCCACTTT. Its translation is CASSFRQGNSPLHF.

This clonotype was observed many times. This chain uses TRBV20-1 with TRBJ2-2; 14 bases match TRBD2. From germline, CDR1 is DFQATT and CDR2 SNEGSKA (reference sequence). This CDR3 contains 15 residues. Unmatched junction bases numbered 0, after V lost 5 bases and J lost 1 base. CDR3 DNA sequence: TGCAGTGCTGGACTAGCGGGAGGGAACACCGGGGAGCTGTTTTTT. It is translated as CSAGLAGGNTGELFF.

This clonotype turned up a few times. This chain joins TRBV4-3 and TRBJ2-2; 9 nucleotides align to TRBD1. With 0 bases clipped from V and 4 bases from J, the junction kept 0 bases outside the gene matches. This CDR3 region has 15 residues. From germline, CDR1 is LGHNA and CDR2 YSLEER. CDR3 DNA sequence: TGCGCCAGCAGCCAAGAGGACAGGGGCACCGGGGAGCTGTTTTTT. Amino acids: CASSQEDRGTGELFF.

The table lists this clonotype with a few counts. The chain links TRBV24-1 to TRBJ2-7; D is possibly TRBD1 (8 bases). The CDR3 length is 17 residues. V gave up 4 bases and J gave up 4 bases, with 22 bases separating them. Germline V gene sequence: CDR1 KGHDR, CDR2 SFDVKD. The CDR3 sequence is CATSETPTGGVFYEQYF. The CDR3 bases are TGTGCCACCAGTGAAACCCCCACAGGGGGGGTTTTTTACGAGCAGTACTTC.